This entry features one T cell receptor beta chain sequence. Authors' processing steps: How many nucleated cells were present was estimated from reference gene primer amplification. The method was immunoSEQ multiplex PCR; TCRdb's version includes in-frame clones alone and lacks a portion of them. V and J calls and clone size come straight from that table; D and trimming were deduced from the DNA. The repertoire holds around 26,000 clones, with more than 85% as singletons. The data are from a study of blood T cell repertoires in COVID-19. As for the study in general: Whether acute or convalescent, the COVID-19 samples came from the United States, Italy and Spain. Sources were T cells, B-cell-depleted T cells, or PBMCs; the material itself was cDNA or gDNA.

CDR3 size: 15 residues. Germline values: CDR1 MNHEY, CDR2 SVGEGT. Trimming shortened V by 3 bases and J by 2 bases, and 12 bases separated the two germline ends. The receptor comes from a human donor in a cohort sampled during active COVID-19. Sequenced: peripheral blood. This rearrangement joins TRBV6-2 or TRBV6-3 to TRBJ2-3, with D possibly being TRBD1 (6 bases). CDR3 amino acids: CASSYWGRYTDTQYF. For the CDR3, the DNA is TGTGCCAGCAGTTATTGGGGGCGATACACAGATACGCAGTATTTT.